This TCR beta chain was sequenced during a study of blood T cell repertoires in COVID-19. Study as a whole: Both acute and convalescent COVID-19 samples were obtained from the United States, Italy and Spain. PBMCs, B-cell-depleted T cells, or T cells provided the cDNA or gDNA that made up the material.

CDR1 is SGHAT and CDR2 is FQNNGV in the germline V gene. V gave up 5 bases and J gave up 3 bases, with 11 bases separating them. The CDR3 contains 14 residues. Only in-frame clones appear in the TCRdb table, and some are missing; sequencing was by immunoSEQ multiplex PCR. The table includes 100,000 or so clones, about 81% detected once. This clonotype originated in an elderly man with acute or convalescent COVID-19. The sample consisted of peripheral blood. The chain has TRBV11-2 and TRBJ2-1, with D perhaps matching TRBD1 (5 bases). The CDR3 here is CASSPRVGYNEQFF. In DNA form, the CDR3 reads TGTGCCAGCAGCCCCAGGGTTGGCTACAATGAGCAGTTCTTC.